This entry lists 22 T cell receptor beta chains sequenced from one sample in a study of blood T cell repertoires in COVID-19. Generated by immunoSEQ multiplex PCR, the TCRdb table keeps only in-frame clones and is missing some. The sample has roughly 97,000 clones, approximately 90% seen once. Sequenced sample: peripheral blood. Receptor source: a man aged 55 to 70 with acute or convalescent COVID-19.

In DNA, the CDR3 is TGTGCCAGCAGCTTGGACAGGGGTGGAGGAGCTTTCTTT. It encodes CASSLDRGGGAFF. The V call is TRBV7-2, the J call TRBJ1-1; 9 bases line up with TRBD1. Germline V gene lookup returns CDR1 SGHTA and CDR2 FQGNSA. CDR3 length equals 13 residues. The J segment lost 10 bases and the V segment lost 3 bases, leaving 6 bases of the junction unmatched.

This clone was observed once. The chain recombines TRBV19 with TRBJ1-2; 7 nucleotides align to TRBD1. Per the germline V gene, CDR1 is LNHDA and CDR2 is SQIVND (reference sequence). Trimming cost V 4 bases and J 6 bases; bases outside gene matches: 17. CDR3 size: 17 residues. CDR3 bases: TGTGCCAGTAGTAGAGCAAGATTTGGACAGGCCTCGGATGGCTACACCTTC. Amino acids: CASSRARFGQASDGYTF.

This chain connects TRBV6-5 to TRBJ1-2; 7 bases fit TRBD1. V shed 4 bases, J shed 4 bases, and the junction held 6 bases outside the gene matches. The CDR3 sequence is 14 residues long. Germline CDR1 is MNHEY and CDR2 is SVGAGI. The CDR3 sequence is CASSFYRGVYGYTF. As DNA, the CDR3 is TGTGCCAGCAGTTTTTACAGGGGAGTCTATGGCTACACCTTC.

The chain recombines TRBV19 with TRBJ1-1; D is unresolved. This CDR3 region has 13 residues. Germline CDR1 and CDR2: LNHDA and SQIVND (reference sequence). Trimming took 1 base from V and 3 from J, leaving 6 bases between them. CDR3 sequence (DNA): TGTGCCAGTAGTATAGGGGAGGACACTGAAGCTTTCTTT. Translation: CASSIGEDTEAFF.

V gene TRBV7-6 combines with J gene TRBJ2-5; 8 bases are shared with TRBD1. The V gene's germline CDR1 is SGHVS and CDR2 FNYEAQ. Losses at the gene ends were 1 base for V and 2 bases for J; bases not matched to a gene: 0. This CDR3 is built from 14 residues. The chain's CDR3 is CASSLDRGQETQYF. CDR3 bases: TGTGCCAGCAGCTTAGACAGGGGGCAAGAGACCCAGTACTTC.

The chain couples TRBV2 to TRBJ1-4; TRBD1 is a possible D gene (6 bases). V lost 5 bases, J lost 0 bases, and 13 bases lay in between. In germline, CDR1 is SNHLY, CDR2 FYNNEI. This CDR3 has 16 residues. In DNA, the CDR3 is TGTGCCAGCAGTCCCGGACAGCACCCAACTAATGAAAAACTGTTTTTT. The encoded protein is CASSPGQHPTNEKLFF.

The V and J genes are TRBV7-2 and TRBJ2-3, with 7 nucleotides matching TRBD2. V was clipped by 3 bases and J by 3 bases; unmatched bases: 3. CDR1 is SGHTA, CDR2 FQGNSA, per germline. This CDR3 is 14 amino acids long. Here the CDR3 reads CASSLGGWTDTQYF. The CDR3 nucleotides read TGTGCCAGCAGCTTGGGAGGGTGGACAGATACGCAGTATTTT.

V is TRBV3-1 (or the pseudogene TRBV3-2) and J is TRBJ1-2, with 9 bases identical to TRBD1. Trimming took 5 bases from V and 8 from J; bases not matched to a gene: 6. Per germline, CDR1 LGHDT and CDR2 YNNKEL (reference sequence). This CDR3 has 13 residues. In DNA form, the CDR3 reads TGTGCCAGCAGCTCACAGGGGGCGCGCGGCTACACCTTC. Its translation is CASSSQGARGYTF.

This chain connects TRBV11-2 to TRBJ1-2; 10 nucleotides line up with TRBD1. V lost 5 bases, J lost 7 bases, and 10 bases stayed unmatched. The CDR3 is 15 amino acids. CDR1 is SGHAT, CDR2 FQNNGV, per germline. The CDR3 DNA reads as TGTGCCAGCAGCCCATCGACAGGGGGCATTTCTGGCTACACCTTC. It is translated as CASSPSTGGISGYTF. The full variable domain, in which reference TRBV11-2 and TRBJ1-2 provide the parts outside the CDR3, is EAGVAQSPRYKIIEKRQSVAFWCNPISGHATLYWYQQILGQGPKLLIQFQNNGVVDDSQLPKDRFSAERLKGVDSTLKIQPAKLEDSAVYLCASSPSTGGISGYTFGSGTRLTVV.

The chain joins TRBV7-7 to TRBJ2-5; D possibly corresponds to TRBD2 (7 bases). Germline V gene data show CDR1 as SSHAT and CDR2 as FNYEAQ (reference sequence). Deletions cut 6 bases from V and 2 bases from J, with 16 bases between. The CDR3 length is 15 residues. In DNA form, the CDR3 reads TGTGCCAGCAGTCCCGGGGGGACAAGTCAAGAGACCCAGTACTTC. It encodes CASSPGGTSQETQYF. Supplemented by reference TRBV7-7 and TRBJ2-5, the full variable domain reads GAGVSQSPRYKVTKRGQDVTLRCDPISSHATLYWYQQALGQGPEFLTYFNYEAQPDKSGLPSDRFSAERPEGSISTLTIQRTEQRDSAMYRCASSPGGTSQETQYFGPGTRLLVL.

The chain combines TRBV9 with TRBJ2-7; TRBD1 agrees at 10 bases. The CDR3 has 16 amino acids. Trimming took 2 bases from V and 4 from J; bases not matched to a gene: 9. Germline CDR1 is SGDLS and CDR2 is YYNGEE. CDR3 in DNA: TGTGCCAGCAGCGTTTTACTAAGGGACAGGGGTTACGAGCAGTACGTC. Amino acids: CASSVLLRDRGYEQYV.

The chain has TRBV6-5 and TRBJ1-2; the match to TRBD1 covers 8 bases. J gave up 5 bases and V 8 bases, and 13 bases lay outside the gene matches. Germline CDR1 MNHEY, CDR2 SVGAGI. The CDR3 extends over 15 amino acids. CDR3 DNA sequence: TGTGCCAGCGCTGATCGCTTGGGACAGGAGTATGGCTACACCTTC. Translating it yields CASADRLGQEYGYTF.

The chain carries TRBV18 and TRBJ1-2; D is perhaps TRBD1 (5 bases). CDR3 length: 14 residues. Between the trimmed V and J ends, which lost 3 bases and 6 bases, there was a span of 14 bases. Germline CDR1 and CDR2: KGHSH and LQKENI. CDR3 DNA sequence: TGTGCCAGCTCACCGTACGTGGGGCAGAATGGCTACACCTTC. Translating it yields CASSPYVGQNGYTF.

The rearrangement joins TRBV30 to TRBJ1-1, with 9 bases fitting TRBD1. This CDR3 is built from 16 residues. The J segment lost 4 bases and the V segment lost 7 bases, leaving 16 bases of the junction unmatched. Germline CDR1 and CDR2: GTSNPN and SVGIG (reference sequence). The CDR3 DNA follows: TGTGCCTCCACCCTCCCTTTCGACAGGGGGTCCACTGAAGCTTTCTTT. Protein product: CASTLPFDRGSTEAFF.

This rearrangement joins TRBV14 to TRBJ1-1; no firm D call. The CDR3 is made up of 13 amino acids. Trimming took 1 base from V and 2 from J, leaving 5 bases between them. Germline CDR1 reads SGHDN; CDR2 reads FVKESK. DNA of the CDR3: TGTGCCAGCAGCCAAGGCACAAACACTGAAGCTTTCTTT. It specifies CASSQGTNTEAFF.

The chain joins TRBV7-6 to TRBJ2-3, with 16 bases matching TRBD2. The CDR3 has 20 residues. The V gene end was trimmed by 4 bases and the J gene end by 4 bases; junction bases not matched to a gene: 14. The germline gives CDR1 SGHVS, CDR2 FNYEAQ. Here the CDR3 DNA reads TGTGCCAGCAGCTCCCGATCTGCCGGGACTAGCGGGGGGGCGCCAGATACGCAGTATTTT. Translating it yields CASSSRSAGTSGGAPDTQYF.

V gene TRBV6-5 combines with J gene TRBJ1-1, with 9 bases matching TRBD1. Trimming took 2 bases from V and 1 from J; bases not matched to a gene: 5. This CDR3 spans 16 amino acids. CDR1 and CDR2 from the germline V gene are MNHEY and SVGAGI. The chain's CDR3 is CASSYHGQGKNTEAFF. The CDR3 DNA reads TGTGCCAGCAGTTACCACGGACAGGGGAAGAACACTGAAGCTTTCTTT.

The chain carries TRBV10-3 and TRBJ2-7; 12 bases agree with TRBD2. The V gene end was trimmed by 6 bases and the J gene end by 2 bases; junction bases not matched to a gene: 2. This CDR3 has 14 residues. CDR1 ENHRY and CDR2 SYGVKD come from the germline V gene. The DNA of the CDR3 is TGTGCCATCAGCCCTAGCGGGGGGGCCTACGAGCAGTACTTC. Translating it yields CAISPSGGAYEQYF.

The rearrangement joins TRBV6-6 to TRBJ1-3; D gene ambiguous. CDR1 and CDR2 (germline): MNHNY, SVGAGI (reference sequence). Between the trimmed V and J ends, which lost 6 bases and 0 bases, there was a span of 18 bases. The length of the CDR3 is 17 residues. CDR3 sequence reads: CASRRDPGSSSGNTIYF. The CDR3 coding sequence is TGTGCCAGCAGACGAGATCCGGGATCAAGCTCTGGAAACACCATATATTTT.

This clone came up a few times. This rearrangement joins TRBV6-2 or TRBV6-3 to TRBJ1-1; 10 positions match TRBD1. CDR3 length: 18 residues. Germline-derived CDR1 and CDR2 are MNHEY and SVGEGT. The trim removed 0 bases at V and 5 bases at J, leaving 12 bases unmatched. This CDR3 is CASSYSIRTGGAGTEAFF. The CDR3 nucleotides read TGTGCCAGCAGTTACTCGATCCGGACAGGGGGAGCGGGGACTGAAGCTTTCTTT.

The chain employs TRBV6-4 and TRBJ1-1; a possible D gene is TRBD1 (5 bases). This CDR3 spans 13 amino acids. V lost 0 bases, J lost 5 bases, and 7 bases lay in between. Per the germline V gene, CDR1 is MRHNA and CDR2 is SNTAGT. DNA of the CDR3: TGTGCCAGCAGTGACTCAAGGGGTACTGAAGCTTTCTTT. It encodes CASSDSRGTEAFF.

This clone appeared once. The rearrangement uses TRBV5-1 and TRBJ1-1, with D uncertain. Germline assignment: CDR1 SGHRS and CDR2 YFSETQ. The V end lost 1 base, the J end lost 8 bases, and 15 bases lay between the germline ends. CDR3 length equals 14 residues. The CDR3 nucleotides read TGCGCCAGCAGCTTGTACGCCCTGGGAGGGGAAGCTTTCTTT. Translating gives CASSLYALGGEAFF.